This T cell receptor (beta chain) is drawn from a study of Ad26.COV2.S vaccination and SARS-CoV-2 variants. Study-level results: Post-vaccination spike-specific CD8+ and CD4+ T cell responses reportedly had substantial breadth.

Treatment meaning: some 19 received Ad26.COV2.S at low or high dose, single or two shots; about five received placebo; per-sample allocation not given. The samples were gathered on day 63 after the first injection of vaccine or placebo. Remarks on this clone: What it recognizes is unknown.

Repertoires were generated with immunoSEQ multiplex PCR, while TCRdb's copy carries only in-frame clones and drops some. The sample lists about 400,000 clones; 88% were seen once. V lost 6 bases and J lost 7, with 15 bases in between. This CDR3 is 14 amino acids long. The germline V gene encodes CDR1 MNHEY and CDR2 SMNVEV (reference sequence). This chain uses TRBV27 with TRBJ1-4; a possible D gene is TRBD1 (5 bases). Sequences were derived from peripheral blood, sampled in a trial of Ad26.COV2.S vaccine versus placebo. This clonotype originated in a person between 18 and 65 years old who received the Ad26.COV2.S COVID-19 vaccine or a placebo. The CDR3 here is CASSPWGGGEKLFF. CDR3 nucleotides: TGTGCCAGCAGCCCCTGGGGCGGGGGTGAAAAACTGTTTTTT. Supplemented by reference TRBV27 and TRBJ1-4, the full variable domain reads EAQVTQNPRYLITVTGKKLTVTCSQNMNHEYMSWYRQDPGLGLRQIYYSMNVEVTDKGDVPEGYKVSRKEKRNFPLILESPSPNQTSLYFCASSPWGGGEKLFFGSGTQLSVL.